The clone carrying this T cell receptor beta chain appeared a few times. Germline V lookup: CDR1 LGHDT, CDR2 YNNKEL (reference sequence). The CDR3 runs 15 residues. V shed 5 bases and J 7 bases; nucleotides not matched to a gene: 12. What was amplified from RNA transcripts were TCR beta CDR3 regions. The study used the HTBI primer set for a first-round RT-PCR of the TCR CDR3. TCRdb re-derived calls from the multiplex PCR reads in MiXCR, one entry per CDR3 protein. The table shows hundreds of thousands of distinct CDR3 sequences, with nearly 15% occurring only once. The data were taken from a study of T cells in Graves' hyperthyroidism and ophthalmopathy.

The clonotype originates from a woman aged 60 to 75 with Graves' ophthalmopathy. Input material: blood. The rearrangement joins TRBV3-1 to TRBJ1-1; 8 positions agree with TRBD1. CDR3 sequence: CASSKDRVRGSEAFF. The CDR3 DNA reads TGTGCCAGCAGCAAGGACAGGGTTCGGGGAAGTGAAGCTTTCTTT.